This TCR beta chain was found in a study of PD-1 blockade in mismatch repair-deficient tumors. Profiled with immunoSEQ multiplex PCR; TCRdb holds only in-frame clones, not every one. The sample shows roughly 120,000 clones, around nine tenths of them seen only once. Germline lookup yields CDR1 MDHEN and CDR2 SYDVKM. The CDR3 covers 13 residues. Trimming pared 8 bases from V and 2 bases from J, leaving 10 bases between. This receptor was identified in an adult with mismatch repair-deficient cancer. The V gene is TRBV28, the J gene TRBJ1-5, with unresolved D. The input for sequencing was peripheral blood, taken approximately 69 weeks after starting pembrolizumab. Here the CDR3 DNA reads TGTGCCAGCGAGTATGGGGGCAATCAGCCCCAGCATTTT. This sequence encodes CASEYGGNQPQHF.